These 22 T cell receptor beta chains came from one sample sequenced in a study of Ad26.COV2.S vaccination and SARS-CoV-2 variants. The assay was immunoSEQ multiplex PCR, and TCRdb's table has in-frame clones only and misses some. The table shows 380,000 or so clones, with around 82% occurring only once. Treatment: around 19 received Ad26.COV2.S at low or high dose, single or two shots; about 5 received placebo; per-sample allocation not given. The study sampled participants on day 63 after the first vaccine or placebo injection. The sample was peripheral blood, taken in a trial of Ad26.COV2.S vaccine versus placebo. All receptors derive from a person aged 18-65 years who received the Ad26.COV2.S COVID-19 vaccine or a placebo.

The rearrangement joins TRBV2 to TRBJ2-3; 9 nucleotides align to TRBD1. J lost 8 bases, V lost 6 bases, and 12 bases had no gene match. CDR3 length: 15 residues. From germline, CDR1 is SNHLY and CDR2 FYNNEI. The CDR3 nucleotides are TGTGCCAGCAGGACCGGGACAGGGTTTACCGGTACGCAGTATTTT. It yields the protein CASRTGTGFTGTQYF.

The genes are TRBV4-3 and TRBJ1-5; D may be TRBD1 (5 bases). The length of the CDR3 is 15 residues. Germline V gives CDR1 LGHNA, CDR2 YSLEER. V lost 0 bases and J 7 bases, leaving 13 bases between the germline ends. CDR3 in DNA: TGCGCCAGCAGCCAAGATCTGGCCAGGGCCCAGCCCCAGCATTTT. Its translation: CASSQDLARAQPQHF.

The chain links TRBV6-5 to TRBJ2-6; no reliable D call. The CDR3 length is 15 residues. The germline V gene encodes CDR1 MNHEY and CDR2 SVGAGI. V was pared by 6 bases and J by 1 base, with 10 bases between. The CDR3: CASSSGPSGANVLTF. CDR3 bases: TGTGCCAGCAGCTCAGGCCCTTCTGGGGCCAACGTCCTGACTTTC.

V gene TRBV13 combines with J gene TRBJ2-7, with TRBD2 as a possible D gene (6 bases). The CDR3 is 15 amino acids. CDR1 and CDR2 (germline): PRHDT, FYEKMQ (reference sequence). Trimming removed 5 bases from V and 3 bases from J, with 17 bases in between. The CDR3 sequence is CASSRVRGKVYEQYF. CDR3 nucleotide sequence: TGTGCCAGCAGCCGGGTTCGGGGGAAGGTCTACGAGCAGTACTTC.

The chain recombines TRBV7-3 with TRBJ2-5; 7 bases agree with TRBD2. CDR3 size: 13 residues. Germline trimming cut 6 bases from V and 2 bases from J; bases unmatched to any gene: 3. Per germline, CDR1 SGHTA and CDR2 FQGTGA. The CDR3 sequence: CASSLAAQETQYF. CDR3 bases: TGTGCCAGCAGTCTAGCGGCACAAGAGACCCAGTACTTC.

The chain couples TRBV29-1 to TRBJ1-1; tentatively, D is TRBD1 (5 bases). CDR3 length equals 14 residues. V was shortened by 2 bases and J by 3 bases, with 13 bases between the two germline ends. CDR1 and CDR2 (germline): SQVTM, ANQGSEA. This CDR3 reads CSVEYAGGDTEAFF. DNA of the CDR3: TGCAGCGTTGAATACGCGGGGGGGGACACTGAAGCTTTCTTT.

The rearrangement links TRBV10-2 to TRBJ1-3, with no clear D. The CDR3 runs 16 residues. Germline V gene lookup returns CDR1 WSHSY and CDR2 SAAADI. The V end lost 2 bases, the J end lost 0 bases, and 11 bases lay between the germline ends. CDR3 in DNA: TGCGCCAGCAGTGAGGGGCTCAAACACTCTGGAAACACCATATATTTT. Its protein product is CASSEGLKHSGNTIYF.

The genes are TRBV4-3 and TRBJ2-6; D unclear. Germline lookup yields CDR1 LGHNA and CDR2 YSLEER. Trimming took 0 bases from V and 3 from J, leaving 12 bases between them. The CDR3 covers 17 residues. The CDR3 loop is CASSQDRAPGGANVLTF. The CDR3 nucleotides are TGCGCCAGCAGCCAAGATCGTGCTCCGGGTGGGGCCAACGTCCTGACTTTC.

V is TRBV7-9 and J is TRBJ2-7; D is undetermined. This CDR3 has 13 amino acids. Trimming took off 5 bases at V and 1 base at J, with 9 bases between the two ends. Germline V gives CDR1 SEHNR, CDR2 FQNEAQ (reference sequence). Written as DNA, the CDR3 is TGTGCCAGCAGCCCCCCGACGTCCTACGAGCAGTACTTC. Amino acid sequence: CASSPPTSYEQYF. The full variable domain, rest sourced from reference TRBV7-9 and TRBJ2-7, is DTGVSQNPRHKITKRGQNVTFRCDPISEHNRLYWYRQTLGQGPEFLTYFQNEAQLEKSRLLSDRFSAERPKGSFSTLEIQRTEQGDSAMYLCASSPPTSYEQYFGPGTRLTVT.

The chain uses TRBV6-6 and TRBJ1-2; no reliable D call. Germline CDR1 MNHNY, CDR2 SVGAGI (reference sequence). Trimming took 6 bases from V and 6 from J, leaving 14 bases between them. The CDR3 spans 13 residues. CDR3: CASSPARVDGYTF. DNA of the CDR3: TGTGCCAGCAGCCCGGCGAGGGTTGATGGCTACACCTTC.

This clone was found once. Written as DNA, the CDR3 is TGTGCCAGCAGACAGGGGGCGAGAAACACCATATATTTT. This translates into CASRQGARNTIYF. This chain joins TRBV12-3 or TRBV12-4 and TRBJ1-3; TRBD1 agrees at 9 bases. After removal of 6 bases from V and 5 bases from J, the junction contained 2 bases not matched to a gene. The CDR3 length is 13 residues.

The J gene is TRBJ1-1, the V gene TRBV5-1; TRBD1 might be the D (6 bases). Between the trimmed V and J ends, which lost 4 bases and 1 base, there was a span of 11 bases. This CDR3 contains 14 residues. Germline V gene sequence: CDR1 SGHRS, CDR2 YFSETQ. The CDR3 nucleotides are TGCGCCAGCAGCCGGACAGCAACGAACACTGAAGCTTTCTTT. Amino acid sequence: CASSRTATNTEAFF.

This chain connects TRBV27 to TRBJ2-7, with 7 positions matching TRBD1. With V trimmed by 3 bases and J by 3 bases, 5 bases remained unmatched. CDR1 and CDR2 from the germline V gene are MNHEY and SMNVEV (reference sequence). This CDR3 contains 14 residues. CDR3 sequence reads: CASSLGAGGYEQYF. The CDR3 nucleotides are TGTGCCAGCAGTTTGGGCGCAGGGGGCTACGAGCAGTACTTC.

A single count supports this clone. The chain recombines TRBV10-3 with TRBJ2-5; 9 bases are shared with TRBD2. The V gene end was trimmed by 10 bases and the J gene end by 4 bases; junction bases not matched to a gene: 19. Germline-derived CDR1 and CDR2 are ENHRY and SYGVKD. The CDR3 spans 17 residues. This CDR3 is CATRGTSQTTRAETQYF. As DNA, the CDR3 is TGTGCCACCAGAGGGACTAGCCAGACGACTCGGGCAGAGACCCAGTACTTC.

The gene calls are TRBV4-1 and TRBJ2-3, with 7 bases lining up with TRBD1. Trimming at V came to 4 bases and at J to 0 bases, leaving 13 bases not matched to a gene. The CDR3 covers 18 residues. Germline V gene sequence: CDR1 MGHRA, CDR2 YSYEKL. The CDR3 coding sequence is TGCGCCAGCAGCCCGCTCGCAGGGGGAGAGGGTAGCACAGATACGCAGTATTTT. Translation: CASSPLAGGEGSTDTQYF.

The chain is built from TRBV6-4 and TRBJ1-5; D perhaps matches TRBD1 (5 bases). Trimming shortened V by 6 bases and J by 6 bases, and 12 bases separated the two germline ends. This CDR3 comprises 13 residues. The germline CDR1 and CDR2 sequences are MRHNA and SNTAGT. The CDR3 here is CASSPIQGQPQHF. CDR3 coding DNA: TGTGCCAGCAGCCCAATCCAGGGTCAGCCCCAGCATTTT.

The V and J genes are TRBV9 and TRBJ1-2; 7 bases are a match to TRBD1. V gave up 5 bases and J gave up 5 bases; unmatched junction bases: 15. In germline, CDR1 is SGDLS, CDR2 YYNGEE. The CDR3 extends over 16 amino acids. CDR3 DNA: TGTGCCAGCAGTAAAGAACCGCGACAGGGCGGATATGGCTACACCTTC. Translated, it gives CASSKEPRQGGYGYTF.

The chain carries TRBV5-1 and TRBJ2-2, with 11 bases aligning to TRBD1. The CDR3 has 16 amino acids. The V gene's germline CDR1 is SGHRS and CDR2 YFSETQ. V lost 4 bases and J lost 4; bases outside the gene matches: 6. CDR3: CASSASGTGGTGELFF. The DNA for the CDR3 is TGCGCCAGCAGCGCCTCCGGGACAGGGGGCACCGGGGAGCTGTTTTTT. The variable domain in full, with the rest retrieved from reference TRBV5-1 and TRBJ2-2, is KAGVTQTPRYLIKTRGQQVTLSCSPISGHRSVSWYQQTPGQGLQFLFEYFSETQRNKGNFPGRFSGRQFSNSRSEMNVSTLELGDSALYLCASSASGTGGTGELFFGEGSRLTVL.

The J gene is TRBJ2-1, the V gene TRBV11-3; D not resolved. V gave up 5 bases and J gave up 6 bases, with 11 bases separating them. Per germline, CDR1 SGHNT and CDR2 YENEEA. The CDR3 spans 13 residues. The CDR3 bases are TGTGCCAGCAGCCTCCGGGTGCTCAATGAGCAGTTCTTC. It translates to CASSLRVLNEQFF.

Regarding this clone: At the DNA level, this CDR3 is encoded by other sequences in the same sample as well. The chain carries TRBV24-1 and TRBJ2-3; D not certain. The CDR3 consists of 13 residues. The V end lost 6 bases, the J end lost 1 base, and 7 bases lay between the germline ends. The germline V gene has CDR1 KGHDR and CDR2 SFDVKD. The CDR3 region has the DNA TGTGCCACCAGTCGAGACGGCACAGATACGCAGTATTTT. It translates to CATSRDGTDTQYF.

The CDR3 loop is CASSSTSGRAFSSYNEQFF. DNA of the CDR3: TGTGCCAGCAGCTCTACTAGCGGGAGGGCCTTTAGCTCCTACAATGAGCAGTTCTTC. This chain uses TRBV7-9 with TRBJ2-1; TRBD2 agrees at 13 bases. This CDR3 has 19 amino acids. Trimming took 4 bases from V and 0 from J; bases not matched to a gene: 9. From germline, CDR1 is SEHNR and CDR2 FQNEAQ (reference sequence).

This clone was seen just once. The chain employs TRBV29-1 and TRBJ1-2; D perhaps matches TRBD1 (6 bases). Trimming shortened V by 7 bases and J by 8 bases, and 20 bases separated the two germline ends. Germline values: CDR1 SQVTM, CDR2 ANQGSEA. The CDR3 loop spans 13 amino acids. The CDR3 reads CSANRGNGRGYTF. The CDR3 bases are TGCAGCGCTAATAGGGGGAACGGTAGGGGCTACACCTTC. Complete variable domain (other parts from reference TRBV29-1 and TRBJ1-2): SAVISQKPSRDICQRGTSLTIQCQVDSQVTMMFWYRQQPGQSLTLIATANQGSEATYESGFVIDKFPISRPNLTFSTLTVSNMSPEDSSIYLCSANRGNGRGYTFGSGTRLTVV.